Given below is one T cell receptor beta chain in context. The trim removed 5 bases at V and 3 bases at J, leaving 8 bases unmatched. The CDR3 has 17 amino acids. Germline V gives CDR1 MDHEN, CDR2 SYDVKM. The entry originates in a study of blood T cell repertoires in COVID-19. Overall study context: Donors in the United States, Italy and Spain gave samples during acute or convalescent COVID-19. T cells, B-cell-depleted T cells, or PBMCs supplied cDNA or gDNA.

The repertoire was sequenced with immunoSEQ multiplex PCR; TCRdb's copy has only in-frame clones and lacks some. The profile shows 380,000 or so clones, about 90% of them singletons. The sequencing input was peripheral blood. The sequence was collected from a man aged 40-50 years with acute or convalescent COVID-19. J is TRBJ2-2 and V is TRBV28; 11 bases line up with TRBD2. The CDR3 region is CASSPVAGGPDTGELFF. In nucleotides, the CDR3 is TGTGCCAGCAGTCCAGTAGCGGGAGGGCCCGACACCGGGGAGCTGTTTTTT.